Listed below are T cell receptor beta chains from one sample, sequenced in a study of blood T cell repertoires in COVID-19. Sequenced by immunoSEQ multiplex PCR; TCRdb stores in-frame clones only, minus some. The data show more than 300,000 clones, with approximately 90% seen just once and over 3.5% held by the top ten. The sequenced material came from PBMCs or T cells enriched from blood (not recorded which). The source of these receptors is a man aged 25-40 years who had recovered from COVID-19. Each CDR3 is given with its conserved first and last residue. D genes are given only for firm matches. The size entry is marked missing in some rows and otherwise reads once, few, many or a size class.

j_call: TRBJ2-2; v_call: TRBV3-1/TRBV3-2; d_call: TRBD2; clone_size: NA; cdr3_aa: CASSHGSGVTGELFF; cdr3_nt: TGTGCCAGCAGCCATGGTAGCGGGGTCACCGGGGAGCTGTTTTTT
j_call: TRBJ2-3; v_call: TRBV7-2; d_call: NA; clone_size: NA; cdr3_aa: CASSFRGKDTQYF; cdr3_nt: TGTGCCAGCAGCTTTCGAGGAAAAGATACGCAGTATTTT
j_call: TRBJ1-4; v_call: TRBV29-1; d_call: NA; clone_size: NA; cdr3_aa: CSVEEGRSPEKLFF; cdr3_nt: TGCAGCGTTGAAGAGGGGAGGTCCCCTGAAAAACTGTTTTTT
j_call: TRBJ1-1; v_call: TRBV5-1; d_call: NA; clone_size: NA; cdr3_aa: CASSQVENTEAFF; cdr3_nt: TGCGCCAGCAGCCAAGTAGAGAACACTGAAGCTTTCTTT
j_call: TRBJ2-1; v_call: TRBV19; d_call: NA; clone_size: once; cdr3_aa: CASSRSQGWPSYNEQFF; cdr3_nt: TGTGCCAGTAGTAGGAGCCAGGGGTGGCCCTCCTACAATGAGCAGTTCTTC
j_call: TRBJ1-4; v_call: TRBV7-6; d_call: NA; clone_size: NA; cdr3_aa: CASSFGTATNEKLFF; cdr3_nt: TGTGCCAGCAGCTTTGGGACTGCAACTAATGAAAAACTGTTTTTT
j_call: TRBJ2-3; v_call: TRBV5-4; d_call: TRBD2; clone_size: NA; cdr3_aa: CASSSGGRGRNGDTQYF; cdr3_nt: TGTGCCAGCAGCTCGGGGGGTCGCGGGAGGAACGGAGATACGCAGTATTTT
j_call: TRBJ2-1; v_call: TRBV6-6; d_call: TRBD1; clone_size: NA; cdr3_aa: CASSYSGGRGIF; cdr3_nt: TGTGCCAGCAGTTACTCAGGGGGCAGGGGGATCTTC
j_call: TRBJ1-2; v_call: TRBV29-1; d_call: NA; clone_size: NA; cdr3_aa: CSVDTGIGYTF; cdr3_nt: TGCAGCGTTGACACAGGGATCGGCTACACCTTC
j_call: TRBJ2-7; v_call: TRBV5-4; d_call: TRBD2; clone_size: few; cdr3_aa: CASSLERAGGVHEQYF; cdr3_nt: TGTGCCAGCAGCTTGGAGAGAGCGGGAGGGGTACACGAGCAGTACTTC
j_call: TRBJ1-5; v_call: TRBV2; d_call: NA; clone_size: once; cdr3_aa: CASNGGGNQPQHF; cdr3_nt: TGTGCCAGCAACGGGGGGGGGAATCAGCCCCAGCATTTT
j_call: TRBJ1-4; v_call: TRBV12-3/TRBV12-4; d_call: NA; clone_size: NA; cdr3_aa: CASSLRGDEKLFF; cdr3_nt: TGTGCCAGCAGTTTGAGAGGCGATGAAAAACTGTTTTTT
j_call: TRBJ1-2; v_call: TRBV2; d_call: NA; clone_size: few; cdr3_aa: CASSERESYGYTF; cdr3_nt: TGTGCCAGCAGTGAAAGGGAGAGCTATGGCTACACCTTC
j_call: TRBJ2-3; v_call: TRBV5-1; d_call: TRBD1; clone_size: NA; cdr3_aa: CASSGGTGLTDTQYF; cdr3_nt: TGCGCCAGCAGCGGTGGGACAGGCCTCACAGATACGCAGTATTTT
j_call: TRBJ2-7; v_call: TRBV6-5; d_call: TRBD1; clone_size: NA; cdr3_aa: CASSNPGQGYEQYF; cdr3_nt: TGTGCCAGCAGTAACCCGGGACAGGGATACGAGCAGTACTTC
j_call: TRBJ2-3; v_call: TRBV25-1; d_call: NA; clone_size: NA; cdr3_aa: CASSQLRQTDTQYF; cdr3_nt: TGTGCCAGCAGCCAACTTCGTCAAACAGATACGCAGTATTTT
j_call: TRBJ1-1; v_call: TRBV7-2; d_call: TRBD1; clone_size: NA; cdr3_aa: CASSLLTGGRRTEAFF; cdr3_nt: TGTGCCAGCAGCTTATTGACAGGGGGCCGGCGGACTGAAGCTTTCTTT
j_call: TRBJ2-5; v_call: TRBV5-1; d_call: NA; clone_size: NA; cdr3_aa: CASSGRVYQETQYF; cdr3_nt: TGCGCCAGCAGCGGCAGGGTATACCAAGAGACCCAGTACTTC
j_call: TRBJ2-3; v_call: TRBV5-5; d_call: NA; clone_size: NA; cdr3_aa: CASSFGGRATDTQYF; cdr3_nt: TGTGCCAGCAGCTTCGGGGGGCGCGCGACAGATACGCAGTATTTT
j_call: TRBJ2-2; v_call: TRBV3-1/TRBV3-2; d_call: NA; clone_size: NA; cdr3_aa: CASGQLGTGELFF; cdr3_nt: TGTGCCAGCGGACAGCTCGGCACCGGGGAGCTGTTTTTT
j_call: TRBJ1-2; v_call: TRBV4-1; d_call: NA; clone_size: NA; cdr3_aa: CASSQVNRESHGYTF; cdr3_nt: TGCGCCAGCAGCCAAGTTAACAGGGAGTCTCATGGCTACACCTTC
j_call: TRBJ2-1; v_call: TRBV18; d_call: TRBD2; clone_size: NA; cdr3_aa: CASSAKTSGSYNEQFF; cdr3_nt: TGTGCCAGCTCAGCAAAGACTAGCGGCTCCTACAATGAGCAGTTCTTC
j_call: TRBJ1-4; v_call: TRBV5-6; d_call: NA; clone_size: NA; cdr3_aa: CASSQPLGEKLFF; cdr3_nt: TGTGCCAGCAGCCAGCCACTCGGGGAAAAACTGTTTTTT
j_call: TRBJ2-1; v_call: TRBV11-3; d_call: NA; clone_size: NA; cdr3_aa: CAIATSGNEQFF; cdr3_nt: TGTGCCATCGCGACTAGTGGCAATGAGCAGTTCTTC
j_call: TRBJ1-6; v_call: TRBV7-6; d_call: NA; clone_size: NA; cdr3_aa: CASSFSGAFNSPLHF; cdr3_nt: TGTGCCAGCAGCTTTTCAGGGGCCTTTAATTCACCCCTCCACTTT
j_call: TRBJ1-6; v_call: TRBV19; d_call: NA; clone_size: NA; cdr3_aa: CASSPQPWEGLSGSPLHF; cdr3_nt: TGTGCCAGTAGTCCCCAACCTTGGGAGGGGCTCAGCGGTTCACCCCTCCACTTT
j_call: TRBJ1-1; v_call: TRBV3-1/TRBV3-2; d_call: NA; clone_size: NA; cdr3_aa: CASSQTEQGEAFF; cdr3_nt: TGTGCCAGCAGCCAGACCGAACAGGGTGAAGCTTTCTTT
j_call: TRBJ2-7; v_call: TRBV25-1; d_call: NA; clone_size: many; cdr3_aa: CASSESVVEQYF; cdr3_nt: TGTGCCAGCAGTGAATCGGTTGTCGAGCAGTACTTC
j_call: TRBJ1-6; v_call: TRBV5-1; d_call: NA; clone_size: once; cdr3_aa: CASSFGGGVLHF; cdr3_nt: TGCGCCAGCAGCTTTGGGGGAGGTGTCCTCCACTTT
j_call: TRBJ1-1; v_call: TRBV5-1; d_call: NA; clone_size: NA; cdr3_aa: CASSLIVSGHNTEAFF; cdr3_nt: TGCGCCAGCAGCTTGATCGTATCTGGGCATAACACTGAAGCTTTCTTT
j_call: TRBJ1-1; v_call: TRBV5-1; d_call: NA; clone_size: once; cdr3_aa: CASSLRTAPNTEAFF; cdr3_nt: TGCGCCAGCAGCCTTAGGACAGCACCGAACACTGAAGCTTTCTTT
j_call: TRBJ1-2; v_call: TRBV29-1; d_call: NA; clone_size: NA; cdr3_aa: CSVEARANYGYTF; cdr3_nt: TGCAGCGTTGAAGCGAGGGCTAACTATGGCTACACCTTC
j_call: TRBJ2-7; v_call: TRBV11-3; d_call: NA; clone_size: NA; cdr3_aa: CASSPPWRSEQYF; cdr3_nt: TGTGCCAGCAGCCCCCCTTGGAGAAGCGAGCAGTACTTC
j_call: TRBJ1-2; v_call: TRBV7-9; d_call: NA; clone_size: NA; cdr3_aa: CASSLTYGGYTF; cdr3_nt: TGTGCCAGCAGCTTAACGTACGGTGGCTACACCTTC
j_call: TRBJ2-3; v_call: TRBV3-1/TRBV3-2; d_call: TRBD2; clone_size: NA; cdr3_aa: CASSQGIVVAGGSDTQYF; cdr3_nt: TGTGCCAGCAGCCAAGGGATAGTAGTAGCGGGGGGCTCAGATACGCAGTATTTT
j_call: TRBJ1-1; v_call: TRBV19; d_call: TRBD1; clone_size: NA; cdr3_aa: CASTTGAGGVGEAFF; cdr3_nt: TGTGCCAGTACCACGGGGGCAGGGGGCGTAGGTGAAGCTTTCTTT
j_call: TRBJ2-5; v_call: TRBV28; d_call: NA; clone_size: NA; cdr3_aa: CASSFRDGRQVAQYF; cdr3_nt: TGTGCCAGCAGCTTCAGGGATGGACGCCAAGTGGCCCAGTACTTC
j_call: TRBJ2-1; v_call: TRBV6-5; d_call: NA; clone_size: NA; cdr3_aa: CASSYRGEQFF; cdr3_nt: TGTGCCAGCAGTTACCGGGGTGAGCAGTTCTTC
j_call: TRBJ1-1; v_call: TRBV18; d_call: TRBD1; clone_size: many; cdr3_aa: CASSTGVLVTEAFF; cdr3_nt: TGTGCCAGCTCAACAGGGGTTCTGGTCACTGAAGCTTTCTTT
j_call: TRBJ2-1; v_call: TRBV14; d_call: TRBD2; clone_size: NA; cdr3_aa: CASSQVGLLAGGYNEQFF; cdr3_nt: TGTGCCAGCAGCCAAGTCGGACTACTAGCGGGAGGATACAATGAGCAGTTCTTC
j_call: TRBJ2-1; v_call: TRBV7-6; d_call: TRBD1; clone_size: NA; cdr3_aa: CASSLAGTGGPNEQFF; cdr3_nt: TGTGCCAGCAGCTTAGCCGGGACAGGGGGACCCAATGAGCAGTTCTTC
j_call: TRBJ2-7; v_call: TRBV4-1; d_call: NA; clone_size: once; cdr3_aa: CASSQEHPQISYEQYF; cdr3_nt: TGCGCCAGCAGCCAAGAACACCCCCAAATTTCCTACGAGCAGTACTTC
j_call: TRBJ2-7; v_call: TRBV5-1; d_call: NA; clone_size: few; cdr3_aa: CASSLATGNPYEQYF; cdr3_nt: TGCGCCAGCAGCTTGGCGACGGGAAATCCCTACGAGCAGTACTTC
j_call: TRBJ1-3; v_call: TRBV11-2; d_call: TRBD1; clone_size: NA; cdr3_aa: CASSLRQGPIPSGNTIYF; cdr3_nt: TGTGCCAGCAGCCTGAGACAGGGGCCGATCCCCTCTGGAAACACCATATATTTT
j_call: TRBJ1-2; v_call: TRBV27; d_call: TRBD1; clone_size: few; cdr3_aa: CASRPTTGDGYTF; cdr3_nt: TGTGCCAGCAGGCCTACCACAGGGGATGGCTACACCTTC
j_call: TRBJ1-2; v_call: TRBV6-4; d_call: NA; clone_size: NA; cdr3_aa: CASRRGTASNYGYTF; cdr3_nt: TGTGCCAGCAGGAGGGGGACCGCGTCTAACTATGGCTACACCTTC
j_call: TRBJ1-2; v_call: TRBV28; d_call: TRBD1; clone_size: NA; cdr3_aa: CASSGGQGIWGYTF; cdr3_nt: TGTGCCAGCAGTGGGGGACAGGGGATTTGGGGCTACACCTTC
j_call: TRBJ1-6; v_call: TRBV29-1; d_call: NA; clone_size: NA; cdr3_aa: CSVEEVSGSPLHF; cdr3_nt: TGCAGCGTTGAGGAGGTCTCGGGTTCACCCCTCCACTTT
j_call: TRBJ1-2; v_call: TRBV6-1; d_call: NA; clone_size: NA; cdr3_aa: CASSEDRDYGYTF; cdr3_nt: TGTGCCAGCAGTGAGGACAGAGACTATGGCTACACCTTC
j_call: TRBJ1-1; v_call: TRBV10-3; d_call: NA; clone_size: NA; cdr3_aa: CAISETGNTEAFF; cdr3_nt: TGTGCCATCAGTGAGACGGGGAACACTGAAGCTTTCTTT
j_call: TRBJ1-2; v_call: TRBV7-9; d_call: NA; clone_size: NA; cdr3_aa: CASSREAGYGYTF; cdr3_nt: TGTGCCAGCAGCCGCGAGGCGGGCTATGGCTACACCTTC
j_call: TRBJ2-5; v_call: TRBV6-1; d_call: TRBD1; clone_size: NA; cdr3_aa: CASSEQYRGALQETQYF; cdr3_nt: TGTGCCAGCAGTGAACAATACAGGGGCGCGCTCCAAGAGACCCAGTACTTC
j_call: TRBJ1-1; v_call: TRBV19; d_call: TRBD1; clone_size: NA; cdr3_aa: CASSIGDRLNTEAFF; cdr3_nt: TGTGCCAGTAGTATAGGGGACAGATTAAACACTGAAGCTTTCTTT